The rows below give T cell receptor beta chains drawn from one sample of a study of blood T cell repertoires in COVID-19. Some clones are missing from TCRdb's copy, which holds only in-frame ones; the method was immunoSEQ multiplex PCR. Altogether about 250,000 clones are present, 87% being singletons, with the ten largest covering under 6.5%. Sequenced material: PBMCs or T cells enriched from blood (not recorded which). These receptors originate from a woman under 40 with acute COVID-19. The conserved cysteine and the conserved F or W are not part of the CDR3 here. The order of the fields is clone size, J gene, V gene, CDR3 protein. The size of a clone is reported for some rows only, either as once, few or many, or as a class for expanded clones.

. | TRBJ2-7 | TRBV7-3 | APAPSRAGPVYEQY
. | TRBJ1-2 | TRBV6-5 | ASGSRRRYGYT
. | TRBJ1-2 | TRBV12-3/TRBV12-4 | ASSRIRTDGNF
once | TRBJ2-7 | TRBV12-1 | ASVGGQAYEQY
. | TRBJ1-3 | TRBV27 | ASSPTLAGNTIY
. | TRBJ2-7 | TRBV10-3 | AISKPGQGNYEQY
. | TRBJ1-2 | TRBV2 | ASSAQGTGNYGYT
. | TRBJ2-2 | TRBV6-2/TRBV6-3 | ASSLVGGSGTGELF
. | TRBJ1-2 | TRBV24-1 | ATSDLTGYGGYT
. | TRBJ2-7 | TRBV7-9 | ASSRTKEYEQY
. | TRBJ1-2 | TRBV6-4 | ASSRTGDYGYT
. | TRBJ2-1 | TRBV7-2 | ASSKAGLAGAGRNEQF
. | TRBJ1-4 | TRBV28 | ASNTGRGNEKLF
. | TRBJ2-1 | TRBV11-2 | ASSLQRTIYNEQF
. | TRBJ2-3 | TRBV9 | ASSPRGLAGSTDTQY
. | TRBJ2-2 | TRBV9 | ASSLGELAGVTTGELF